This T cell receptor beta chain derives from a study of response to subunit inactivated influenza vaccine. V shed 8 bases and J shed 8 bases, with 15 bases lying between them. The CDR3 is 13 amino acids. TCRdb re-called the RT-PCR reads through MiXCR, storing one row per CDR3 protein. The table records approximately 500,000 distinct CDR3 sequences, approximately 22% of them present only once. This clonotype was seen a few times. Another study also made use of these data, one on T cells expressing NK-cell markers. As that report states: What made the TCR beta cDNA was 5'RACE template switching with UMIs. Seven donors tested HCMV-seropositive and one tested seronegative among the eight sequenced. Several experiments added an anti-gamma-delta TCR antibody to sort only alpha-beta TCR T cells. The study found these clonotypes also leading the CD3+CD56-NKG2C+ fraction in a few donors.

The material sequenced was CD4+ T cells sorted from PBMCs, taken less than 13 days after vaccination. The receptor comes from a man in his forties or fifties who received an inactivated influenza vaccine. The V gene is TRBV12-3 or TRBV12-4, the J gene TRBJ1-4; tentatively, D is TRBD1 (5 bases). CDR3 nucleotide sequence: TGTGCCAGCCGATCCGGGGGAGAGGAAAAACTGTTTTTT. Protein product: CASRSGGEEKLFF.